Listed below are T cell receptor beta chains from one sample, sequenced in a study of T-cell memory formation after mild COVID-19. TCRdb re-called the 5' RACE reads with MiXCR, one entry per CDR3 protein. The sample yields fewer than 650,000 distinct CDR3 sequences, roughly 17% seen once. The source material was PBMCs or a T cell subset sorted from them (not recorded which). The origin of the receptors is an adult woman who had mild COVID-19 (a few samples of this study predate the infection). Cell type and time point are not known. Both conserved end residues are part of each CDR3. The D gene is left open where the match is weak. The listing skips clone size in some rows; elsewhere it reads once, few, many or a size class.

j_call: TRBJ2-5
d_call: -
clone_size: many
v_call: TRBV12-3/TRBV12-4
cdr3_aa: CASSLVGSRETQYF
cdr3_nt: TGTGCCAGCAGTTTAGTCGGGAGCAGAGAGACCCAGTACTTC

j_call: TRBJ1-1
d_call: TRBD1
clone_size: -
v_call: TRBV20-1
cdr3_aa: CSATVQGASTEAFF
cdr3_nt: TGCAGTGCTACCGTGCAGGGGGCGAGTACTGAAGCTTTCTTT

j_call: TRBJ1-6
d_call: -
clone_size: -
v_call: TRBV7-3
cdr3_aa: CASSSDRKGSPLHF
cdr3_nt: TGTGCCAGCAGCTCCGACAGAAAGGGTTCACCCCTCCACTTT

j_call: TRBJ1-6
d_call: -
clone_size: -
v_call: TRBV4-1
cdr3_aa: CASSLGPISYNSPLHF
cdr3_nt: TGCGCCAGCAGCCTCGGACCTATCTCTTATAATTCACCCCTCCACTTT

j_call: TRBJ2-7
d_call: TRBD2
clone_size: -
v_call: TRBV28
cdr3_aa: CASGLYLGLHYEQYF
cdr3_nt: TGTGCTAGCGGGCTATACCTGGGCCTTCACTACGAGCAGTACTTC

j_call: TRBJ2-7
d_call: -
clone_size: few
v_call: TRBV6-1
cdr3_aa: CASSESYYEQYF
cdr3_nt: TGTGCCAGCAGTGAATCCTACTACGAGCAGTACTTC

j_call: TRBJ2-1
d_call: -
clone_size: many
v_call: TRBV7-2
cdr3_aa: CASSLVQGYYNEQFF
cdr3_nt: TGTGCCAGCAGCTTAGTTCAAGGGTACTACAATGAGCAGTTCTTC

j_call: TRBJ2-7
d_call: -
clone_size: -
v_call: TRBV5-1
cdr3_aa: CASSLERSRNEQYF
cdr3_nt: TGCGCCAGCAGCTTGGAGAGGTCGAGAAACGAGCAGTACTTC

j_call: TRBJ1-2
d_call: -
clone_size: -
v_call: TRBV6-1
cdr3_aa: CASSDPTTGSGYTF
cdr3_nt: TGTGCCAGCAGTGACCCTACGACAGGTAGTGGCTACACCTTC

j_call: TRBJ1-1
d_call: -
clone_size: few
v_call: TRBV20-1
cdr3_aa: CSAELSHGSNTEAFF
cdr3_nt: TGCAGTGCTGAACTTTCTCACGGGTCCAACACTGAAGCTTTCTTT

j_call: TRBJ2-1
d_call: TRBD2
clone_size: -
v_call: TRBV5-1
cdr3_aa: CASSLEGLGRNEQFF
cdr3_nt: TGCGCCAGCAGCTTGGAGGGACTAGGACGGAATGAGCAGTTCTTC

j_call: TRBJ2-7
d_call: -
clone_size: -
v_call: TRBV5-1
cdr3_aa: CASSLSFEQGRSEQYF
cdr3_nt: TGCGCCAGCAGCTTGTCGTTTGAGCAGGGGCGGTCCGAGCAGTACTTC

j_call: TRBJ2-1
d_call: TRBD2
clone_size: few
v_call: TRBV24-1
cdr3_aa: CATSDLPTSGTFNEQFF
cdr3_nt: TGTGCCACCAGTGATTTGCCGACTAGCGGGACGTTCAATGAGCAGTTCTTC

j_call: TRBJ2-7
d_call: TRBD2
clone_size: few
v_call: TRBV4-2
cdr3_aa: CASSQATSGLSYEQYF
cdr3_nt: TGTGCCAGCAGCCAAGCAACTAGCGGCTTATCCTACGAGCAGTACTTC

j_call: TRBJ2-7
d_call: -
clone_size: -
v_call: TRBV5-1
cdr3_aa: CASGFGSYEQYF
cdr3_nt: TGCGCCAGTGGATTTGGGTCCTACGAGCAGTACTTC

j_call: TRBJ2-7
d_call: -
clone_size: -
v_call: TRBV20-1
cdr3_aa: CSARLSTGEQYF
cdr3_nt: TGCAGTGCTAGACTGTCGACCGGGGAGCAGTACTTC

j_call: TRBJ2-7
d_call: TRBD1
clone_size: -
v_call: TRBV6-5
cdr3_aa: CASSGDWKGAGEQYF
cdr3_nt: TGTGCCAGCAGCGGGGATTGGAAGGGGGCGGGCGAGCAGTACTTC

j_call: TRBJ1-1
d_call: TRBD1
clone_size: -
v_call: TRBV3-1
cdr3_aa: CASSQGRQGDTEAFF
cdr3_nt: TGTGCCAGCAGCCAAGGCAGACAGGGGGACACTGAAGCTTTCTTT

j_call: TRBJ1-2
d_call: TRBD1
clone_size: few
v_call: TRBV6-5
cdr3_aa: CASSRGQLYGYTF
cdr3_nt: TGTGCCAGCAGCCGGGGACAGCTGTATGGCTACACCTTC

j_call: TRBJ2-7
d_call: TRBD2
clone_size: -
v_call: TRBV6-2/TRBV6-3
cdr3_aa: CASTERGLSYEQYF
cdr3_nt: TGTGCCAGCACCGAAAGGGGACTATCCTACGAGCAGTACTTC

j_call: TRBJ1-1
d_call: -
clone_size: few
v_call: TRBV9
cdr3_aa: CASSVYPGAEAFF
cdr3_nt: TGTGCCAGCAGCGTCTATCCGGGCGCTGAAGCTTTCTTT

j_call: TRBJ2-3
d_call: -
clone_size: -
v_call: TRBV25-1
cdr3_aa: CASSESKATTDTQYF
cdr3_nt: TGTGCCAGCAGTGAATCTAAGGCCACTACAGATACGCAGTATTTT

j_call: TRBJ2-3
d_call: -
clone_size: few
v_call: TRBV5-1
cdr3_aa: CASSPGVSQDTQYF
cdr3_nt: TGCGCCAGTTCCCCCGGAGTCTCTCAAGATACGCAGTATTTT